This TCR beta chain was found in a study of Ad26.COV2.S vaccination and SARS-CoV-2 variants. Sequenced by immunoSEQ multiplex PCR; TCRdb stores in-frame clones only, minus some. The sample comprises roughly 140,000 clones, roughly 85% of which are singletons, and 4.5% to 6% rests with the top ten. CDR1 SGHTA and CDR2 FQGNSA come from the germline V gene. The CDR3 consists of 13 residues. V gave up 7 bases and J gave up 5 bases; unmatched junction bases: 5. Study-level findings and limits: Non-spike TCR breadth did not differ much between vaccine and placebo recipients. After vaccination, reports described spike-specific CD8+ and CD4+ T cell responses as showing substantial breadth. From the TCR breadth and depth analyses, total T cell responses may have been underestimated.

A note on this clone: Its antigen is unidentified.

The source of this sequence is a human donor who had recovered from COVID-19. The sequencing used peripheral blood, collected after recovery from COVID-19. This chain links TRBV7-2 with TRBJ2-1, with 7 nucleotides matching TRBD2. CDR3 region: CASNAGTNNEQFF. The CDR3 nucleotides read TGTGCCAGCAACGCCGGGACTAACAATGAGCAGTTCTTC.